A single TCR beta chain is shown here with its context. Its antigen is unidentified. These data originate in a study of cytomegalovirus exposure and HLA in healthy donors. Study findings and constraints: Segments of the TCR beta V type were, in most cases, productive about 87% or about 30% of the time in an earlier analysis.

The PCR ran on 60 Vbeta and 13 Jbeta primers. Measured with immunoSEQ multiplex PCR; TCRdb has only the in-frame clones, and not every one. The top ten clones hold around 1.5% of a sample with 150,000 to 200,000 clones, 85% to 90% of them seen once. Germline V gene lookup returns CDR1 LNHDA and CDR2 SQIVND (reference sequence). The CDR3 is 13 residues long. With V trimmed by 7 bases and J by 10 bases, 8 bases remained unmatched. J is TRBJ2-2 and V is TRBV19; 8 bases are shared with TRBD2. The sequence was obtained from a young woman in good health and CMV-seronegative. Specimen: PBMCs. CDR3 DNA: TGTGCCAGTATGACAGCGGGAGTCGCGGAGCTGTTTTTT. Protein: CASMTAGVAELFF.